The 8 T cell receptor beta chains below come from one sample, sequenced in a study of response to subunit inactivated influenza vaccine. TCRdb reprocessed the RT-PCR reads via MiXCR and lists one record per CDR3 protein. The table has hundreds of thousands of distinct CDR3 sequences, 15% to 18% seen once. The source was PBMCs from blood, collected approximately 13 days after vaccination. The receptors derive from a man aged 50 or older who received an inactivated influenza vaccine.

The V call is TRBV10-2, the J call TRBJ2-1; TRBD1 is a possible D gene (6 bases). Trimming pared 9 bases from V and 6 bases from J, leaving 18 bases between. Germline lookup yields CDR1 WSHSY and CDR2 SAAADI. CDR3 length: 14 amino acids. The CDR3 region has the DNA TGCGCCAGTGGAGGCGTGGGGACAAGCAATGAGCAGTTCTTC. Its translation is CASGGVGTSNEQFF.

This chain joins TRBV11-2 and TRBJ2-1; D possibly corresponds to TRBD1 (7 bases). Between the trimmed V and J ends, which lost 4 bases and 6 bases, there was a span of 16 bases. The CDR3 is 15 residues long. Germline values: CDR1 SGHAT, CDR2 FQNNGV. CDR3 nucleotides: TGTGCCAGCAGCTCACAGGGGACTGTCTCCAATGAGCAGTTCTTC. It codes for CASSSQGTVSNEQFF.

This clonotype was seen only a few times. The rearrangement links TRBV12-3 or TRBV12-4 to TRBJ2-5; weak D call: TRBD1 (6 bases). This CDR3 contains 14 residues. Trimming removed 7 bases at V and 1 base at J, with 13 bases between. CDR3 loop: CASNPGTIQETQYF. DNA for the CDR3: TGTGCCAGCAATCCCGGGACAATCCAAGAGACCCAGTACTTC.

The chain joins TRBV20-1 to TRBJ2-5; 14 nucleotides align to TRBD2. V shed 3 bases and J 5 bases; nucleotides not matched to a gene: 11. The germline V gene encodes CDR1 DFQATT and CDR2 SNEGSKA (reference sequence). The CDR3 has 17 residues. This CDR3 is CSASRLAGGRVRETQYF. The CDR3 DNA is TGCAGTGCTAGCCGACTAGCGGGGGGGCGGGTTCGGGAGACCCAGTACTTC.

The V and J genes are TRBV10-3 and TRBJ1-6; D unclear. The CDR3 extends over 14 amino acids. The V gene's germline CDR1 is ENHRY and CDR2 SYGVKD. Trimming left V 5 bases short and J 6 bases short, with 11 bases between. The CDR3 nucleotides are TGTGCCATCAGTAACGGACCCGGTAATTCACCCCTCCACTTT. Residues: CAISNGPGNSPLHF.

CDR3 sequence reads: CASSPGDLEGFNQPQHF. The CDR3 DNA follows: TGTGCCAGCAGTCCTGGGGATCTAGAGGGATTCAATCAGCCCCAGCATTTT. The J gene is TRBJ1-5, the V gene TRBV6-2 or TRBV6-3; no definite D call. Trimming took off 5 bases at V and 3 bases at J, with 20 bases between the two ends. Germline CDR1 MNHEY, CDR2 SVGEGT. The CDR3 contains 17 residues.

The CDR3 region is CASRTSGRKNEQFF. The CDR3 DNA is TGTGCCAGTCGGACTAGCGGGAGGAAAAATGAGCAGTTCTTC. This chain connects TRBV19 to TRBJ2-1, with TRBD2 matching 14 bases. V shed 8 bases and J 7 bases; nucleotides not matched to a gene: 4. CDR1 is LNHDA, CDR2 SQIVND, per germline (reference sequence). The CDR3 runs to 14 residues.

There are many counts of this clonotype. This sequence joins TRBV29-1 and TRBJ2-7; tentatively, D is TRBD1 (6 bases). This CDR3 region has 11 residues. Trimming took off 6 bases at V and 6 bases at J, with 12 bases between the two ends. CDR1 is SQVTM, CDR2 ANQGSEA, per germline. In DNA form, the CDR3 reads TGCAGCGTCGGTTTGGGGGCCGAGCAGTACTTC. Protein product: CSVGLGAEQYF.